The source of this T cell receptor (beta chain) is a study of vaccination effects on CD4 cells after COVID-19. To note about this clone: Its antigen is not known.

Some clones are missing from TCRdb's copy, which holds only in-frame ones; the method was immunoSEQ multiplex PCR. The repertoire holds fewer than 55,000 clones, with over 65% as singletons. Trimming removed 1 base from V and 3 bases from J; junction bases left unmatched: 12. Germline V gene sequence: CDR1 KGHSH, CDR2 LQKENI. The CDR3 length is 19 residues. Study-wide points: Spike-reactive clones present post-vaccine in convalescents were predominantly new vaccine-induced clones.

Culture lasted 10 days before CD4+ T cell isolation. Documented for the person is a PCR-confirmed SARS-CoV-2 infection occurring between March and December 2020. Two doses of BNT162b2 or mRNA-1273 vaccine were administered to participants. The V call is TRBV18, the J call TRBJ2-5; 12 nucleotides agree with TRBD2. The sequence came from a human donor who had a prior SARS-CoV-2 infection. Sample: CD4+ T cells from PBMCs cultured without peptide, taken after COVID-19 vaccination. CDR3 in amino acids: CASSPRVLAGGPIKETQYF. Here the CDR3 DNA reads TGTGCCAGCTCACCACGCGTTCTAGCGGGAGGGCCAATAAAAGAGACCCAGTACTTC.